This TCR beta chain stems from a study of PD-L1 blockade in urothelial cancer. At the level of the study: Each patient had 0 to 3 earlier chemotherapy regimens. Per blood sample, T cells had a median of about 130,000.

Clones were sequenced by immunoSEQ multiplex PCR, and TCRdb holds only the in-frame ones, with some missing. Here the sample spans over 75,000 clones, about 83% being singletons. The time point was: pretreatment peripheral blood. Patients had urothelial carcinoma that was locally advanced or metastatic. Deletions cut 1 base from V and 0 bases from J, with 14 bases between. Germline CDR1 is SGHKS and CDR2 is YYEKEE (reference sequence). The CDR3 extends over 16 amino acids. This sequence was found in a man in his sixties with urothelial cancer. The input for sequencing was PBMCs, taken around atezolizumab (anti-PD-L1) treatment. V gene TRBV5-5 combines with J gene TRBJ2-7; perhaps TRBD1 as D (5 bases). In DNA, the CDR3 is TGTGCCAGCAGCTTGTTCGCCCGACAGACCTCCTACGAGCAGTACTTC. It specifies CASSLFARQTSYEQYF.